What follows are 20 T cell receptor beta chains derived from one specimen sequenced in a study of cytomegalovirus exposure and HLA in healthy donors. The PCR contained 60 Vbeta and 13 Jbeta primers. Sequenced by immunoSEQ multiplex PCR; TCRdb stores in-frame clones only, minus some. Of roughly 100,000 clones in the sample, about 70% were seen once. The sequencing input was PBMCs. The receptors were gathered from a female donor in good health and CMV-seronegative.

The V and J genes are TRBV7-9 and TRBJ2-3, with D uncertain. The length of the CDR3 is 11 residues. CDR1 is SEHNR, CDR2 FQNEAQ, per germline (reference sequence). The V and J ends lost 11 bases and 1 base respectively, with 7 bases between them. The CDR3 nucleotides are TGTGCCTTACCGGGCACAGATACGCAGTATTTT. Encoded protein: CALPGTDTQYF.

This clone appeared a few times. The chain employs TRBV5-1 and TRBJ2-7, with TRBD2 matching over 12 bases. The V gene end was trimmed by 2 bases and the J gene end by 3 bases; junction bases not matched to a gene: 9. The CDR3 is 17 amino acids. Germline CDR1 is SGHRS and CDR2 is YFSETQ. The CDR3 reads CASSLRTSGNPGYEQYF. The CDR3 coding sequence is TGCGCCAGCAGCTTACGGACTAGCGGGAACCCTGGCTACGAGCAGTACTTC.

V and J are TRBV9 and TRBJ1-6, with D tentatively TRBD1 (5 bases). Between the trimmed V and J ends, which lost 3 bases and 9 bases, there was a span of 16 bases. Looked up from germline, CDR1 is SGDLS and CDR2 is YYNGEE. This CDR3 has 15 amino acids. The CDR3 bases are TGTGCCAGCAGCGGGGGACTCTTCGGGATTTCACCCCTCCACTTT. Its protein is CASSGGLFGISPLHF. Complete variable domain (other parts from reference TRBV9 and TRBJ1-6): DSGVTQTPKHLITATGQRVTLRCSPRSGDLSVYWYQQSLDQGLQFLIQYYNGEERAKGNILERFSAQQFPDLHSELNLSSLELGDSALYFCASSGGLFGISPLHFGNGTRLTVT.

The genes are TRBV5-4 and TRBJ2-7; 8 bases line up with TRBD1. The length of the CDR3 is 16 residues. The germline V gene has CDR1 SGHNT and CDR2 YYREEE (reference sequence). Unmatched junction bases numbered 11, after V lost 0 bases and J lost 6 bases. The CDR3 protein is CASSLGGMQGAGEQYF. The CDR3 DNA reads TGTGCCAGCAGCTTGGGAGGGATGCAGGGGGCTGGCGAGCAGTACTTC.

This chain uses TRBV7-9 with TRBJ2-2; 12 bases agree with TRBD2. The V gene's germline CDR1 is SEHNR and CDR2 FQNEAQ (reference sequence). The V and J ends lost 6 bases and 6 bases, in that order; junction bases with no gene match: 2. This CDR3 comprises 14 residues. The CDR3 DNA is TGTGCCAGCAGGACTAGCGGGAGATCCGGGGAGCTGTTTTTT. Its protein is CASRTSGRSGELFF. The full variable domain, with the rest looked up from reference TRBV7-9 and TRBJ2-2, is DTGVSQNPRHKITKRGQNVTFRCDPISEHNRLYWYRQTLGQGPEFLTYFQNEAQLEKSRLLSDRFSAERPKGSFSTLEIQRTEQGDSAMYLCASRTSGRSGELFFGEGSRLTVL.

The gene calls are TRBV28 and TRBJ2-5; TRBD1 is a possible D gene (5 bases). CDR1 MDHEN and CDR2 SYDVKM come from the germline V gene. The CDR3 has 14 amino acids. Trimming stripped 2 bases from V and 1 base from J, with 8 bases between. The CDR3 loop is CASSLQGPQETQYF. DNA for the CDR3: TGTGCCAGCAGTTTACAGGGTCCCCAAGAGACCCAGTACTTC.

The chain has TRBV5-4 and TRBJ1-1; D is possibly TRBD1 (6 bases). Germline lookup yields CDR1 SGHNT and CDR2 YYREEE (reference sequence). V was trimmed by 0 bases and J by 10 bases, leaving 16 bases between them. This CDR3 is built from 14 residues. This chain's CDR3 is CASSLAQNRVGAFF. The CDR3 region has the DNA TGTGCCAGCAGCTTGGCACAAAACAGGGTTGGAGCTTTCTTT. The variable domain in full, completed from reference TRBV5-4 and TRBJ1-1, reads ETGVTQSPTHLIKTRGQQVTLRCSSQSGHNTVSWYQQALGQGPQFIFQYYREEENGRGNFPPRFSGLQFPNYSSELNVNALELDDSALYLCASSLAQNRVGAFFGQGTRLTVV.

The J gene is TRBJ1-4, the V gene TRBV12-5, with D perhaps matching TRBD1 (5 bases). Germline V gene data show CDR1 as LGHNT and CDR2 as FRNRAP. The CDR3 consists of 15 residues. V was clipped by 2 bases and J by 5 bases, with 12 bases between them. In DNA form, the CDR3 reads TGTGCTAGTGGTTTGTTGGGGGGTCAGAATGAAAAACTGTTTTTT. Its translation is CASGLLGGQNEKLFF.

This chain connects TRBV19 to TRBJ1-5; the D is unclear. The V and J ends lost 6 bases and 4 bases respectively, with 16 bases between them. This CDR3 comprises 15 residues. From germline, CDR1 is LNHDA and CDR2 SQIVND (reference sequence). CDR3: CASSRGGSPNQPQHF. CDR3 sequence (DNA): TGTGCCAGTAGCCGGGGAGGCAGTCCTAATCAGCCCCAGCATTTT.

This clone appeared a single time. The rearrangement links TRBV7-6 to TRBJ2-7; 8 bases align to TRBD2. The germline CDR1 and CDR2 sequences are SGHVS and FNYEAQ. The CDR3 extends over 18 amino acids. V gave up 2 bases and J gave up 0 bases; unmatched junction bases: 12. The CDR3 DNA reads TGTGCCAGCAGCTTATCACCCCATAAACTAGCGGCCTCCTACGAGCAGTACTTC. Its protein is CASSLSPHKLAASYEQYF.

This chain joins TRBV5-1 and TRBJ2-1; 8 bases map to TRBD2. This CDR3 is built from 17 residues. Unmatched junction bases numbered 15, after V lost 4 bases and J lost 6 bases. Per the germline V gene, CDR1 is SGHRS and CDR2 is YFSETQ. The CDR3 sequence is CASSPTIAGLEFNEQFF. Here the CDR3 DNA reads TGCGCCAGCAGCCCAACCATAGCGGGACTGGAATTCAATGAGCAGTTCTTC.

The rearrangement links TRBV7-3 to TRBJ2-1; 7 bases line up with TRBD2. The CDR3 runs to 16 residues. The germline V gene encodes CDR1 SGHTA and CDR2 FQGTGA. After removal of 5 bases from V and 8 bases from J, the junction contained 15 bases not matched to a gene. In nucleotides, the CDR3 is TGTGCCAGCAGCCCCATGGGAGGGCCGGTTGAGGATGAGCAGTTCTTC. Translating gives CASSPMGGPVEDEQFF.

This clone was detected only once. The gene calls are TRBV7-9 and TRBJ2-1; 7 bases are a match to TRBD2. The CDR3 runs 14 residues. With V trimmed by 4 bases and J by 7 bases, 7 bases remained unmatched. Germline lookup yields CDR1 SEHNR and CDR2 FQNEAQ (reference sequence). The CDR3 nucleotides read TGTGCCAGCAGCTACAGCGGGAACCTTAATGAGCAGTTCTTC. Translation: CASSYSGNLNEQFF. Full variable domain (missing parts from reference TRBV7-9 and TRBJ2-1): DTGVSQNPRHKITKRGQNVTFRCDPISEHNRLYWYRQTLGQGPEFLTYFQNEAQLEKSRLLSDRFSAERPKGSFSTLEIQRTEQGDSAMYLCASSYSGNLNEQFFGPGTRLTVL.

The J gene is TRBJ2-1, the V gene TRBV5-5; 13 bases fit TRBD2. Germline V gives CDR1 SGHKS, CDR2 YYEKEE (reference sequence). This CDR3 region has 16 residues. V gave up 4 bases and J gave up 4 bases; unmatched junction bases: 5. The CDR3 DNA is TGTGCCAGCAGCCCCGGACTAGCGGGAGTTTACAATGAGCAGTTCTTC. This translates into CASSPGLAGVYNEQFF.

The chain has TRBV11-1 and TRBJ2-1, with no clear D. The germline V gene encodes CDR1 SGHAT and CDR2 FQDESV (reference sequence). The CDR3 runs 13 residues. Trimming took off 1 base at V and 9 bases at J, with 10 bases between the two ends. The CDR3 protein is CASSLVRGVEQFF. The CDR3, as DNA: TGTGCCAGCAGCTTAGTTAGAGGCGTTGAGCAGTTCTTC.

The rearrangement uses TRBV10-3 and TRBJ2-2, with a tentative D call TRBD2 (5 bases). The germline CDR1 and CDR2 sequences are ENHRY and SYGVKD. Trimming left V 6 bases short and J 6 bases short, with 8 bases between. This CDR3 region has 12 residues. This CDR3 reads CAIRPGSGELFF. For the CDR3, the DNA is TGTGCCATCAGGCCGGGGTCCGGGGAGCTGTTTTTT.

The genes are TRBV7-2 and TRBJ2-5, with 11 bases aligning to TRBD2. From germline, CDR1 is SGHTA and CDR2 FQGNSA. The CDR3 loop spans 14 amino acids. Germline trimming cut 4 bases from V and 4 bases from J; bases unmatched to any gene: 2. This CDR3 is CASSSGLAVETQYF. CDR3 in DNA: TGTGCCAGCAGCTCGGGACTAGCGGTAGAGACCCAGTACTTC.

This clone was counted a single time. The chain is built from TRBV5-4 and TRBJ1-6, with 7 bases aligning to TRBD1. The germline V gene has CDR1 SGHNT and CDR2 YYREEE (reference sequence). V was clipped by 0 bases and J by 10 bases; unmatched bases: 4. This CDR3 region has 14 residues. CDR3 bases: TGTGCCAGCAGCTTGGGGCAGGGGGACTCACCCCTCCACTTT. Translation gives CASSLGQGDSPLHF.

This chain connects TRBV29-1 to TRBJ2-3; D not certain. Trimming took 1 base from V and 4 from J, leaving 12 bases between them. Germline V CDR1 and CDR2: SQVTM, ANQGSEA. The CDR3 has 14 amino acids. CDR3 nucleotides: TGCAGCGTTGAAGGGGCAGGTAGTGCAGATACGCAGTATTTT. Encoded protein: CSVEGAGSADTQYF.

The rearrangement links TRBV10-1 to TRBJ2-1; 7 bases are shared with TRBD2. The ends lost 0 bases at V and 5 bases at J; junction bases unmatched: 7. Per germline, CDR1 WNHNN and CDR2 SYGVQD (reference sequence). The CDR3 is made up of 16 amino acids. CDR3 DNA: TGCGCCAGCAGTGAGTCGGGGGGAGGGCCTAACAATGAGCAGTTCTTC. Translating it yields CASSESGGGPNNEQFF.